This TCR beta chain was identified in a study of cytomegalovirus exposure and HLA in healthy donors. About the study: Assignment to the Caucasian-associated ancestry cluster applied to 81% of the 350 to 500 genotyped donors.

PCR was performed using 60 Vbeta and 13 Jbeta primers. This table comes from immunoSEQ multiplex PCR, and its TCRdb copy is limited to in-frame clones, with some not included. The top ten hold 3.8% of the sample, which has approximately 190,000 clones, more than 65% seen once. Germline V gene sequence: CDR1 SGHTA, CDR2 FQGNSA. The J segment lost 6 bases and the V segment lost 2 bases, leaving 8 bases of the junction unmatched. This CDR3 comprises 15 residues. The specimen was PBMCs. The gene calls are TRBV7-2 and TRBJ2-7; the match to TRBD1 covers 9 bases. The origin of this receptor is a man in his forties or fifties in good health and CMV-seronegative. The CDR3 bases are TGTGCCAGCAGCTTATACCGGACAGGGGAGGGCGAGCAGTACTTC. Its translation is CASSLYRTGEGEQYF.